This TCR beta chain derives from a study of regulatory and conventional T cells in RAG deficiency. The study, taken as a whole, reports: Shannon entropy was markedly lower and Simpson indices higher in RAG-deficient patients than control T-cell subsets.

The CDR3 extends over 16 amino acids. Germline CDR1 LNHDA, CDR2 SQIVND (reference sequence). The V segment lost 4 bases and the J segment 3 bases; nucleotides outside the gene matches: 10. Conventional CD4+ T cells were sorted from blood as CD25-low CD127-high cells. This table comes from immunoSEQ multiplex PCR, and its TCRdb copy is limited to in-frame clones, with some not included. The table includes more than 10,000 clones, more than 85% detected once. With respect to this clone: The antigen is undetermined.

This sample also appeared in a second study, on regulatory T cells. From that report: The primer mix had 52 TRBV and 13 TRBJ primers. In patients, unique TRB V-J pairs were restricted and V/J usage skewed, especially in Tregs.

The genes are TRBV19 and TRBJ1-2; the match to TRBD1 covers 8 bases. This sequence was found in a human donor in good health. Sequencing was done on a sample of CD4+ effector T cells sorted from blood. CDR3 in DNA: TGTGCCAGTAGTAGCGCCGGGACAGGAGAACACTATGGCTACACCTTC. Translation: CASSSAGTGEHYGYTF.